This entry concerns a single T cell receptor (beta chain). Antigen specificity is unknown. Trimming removed 5 bases from V and 3 bases from J; junction bases left unmatched: 10. Per the germline V gene, CDR1 is SQVTM and CDR2 is ANQGSEA. The CDR3 extends over 15 amino acids. cDNA libraries for TCR beta contained unique molecular identifiers. When about 0.95 to 10 million T cells were used, they gave approximately 530,000 cDNA molecules. TCRdb passed the PCR reads through MiXCR, listing each CDR3 protein once. The sample includes 800,000 to 950,000 distinct CDR3 sequences, about 53% of them seen just once. This sample was included in a study of post-analysis software for immune sequencing data. Study-level results: About five TRBV segments occurring more often in patients than controls included TRBV5-6, TRBV5-1 and TRBV20-1. By F measure, strong co-clustering occurred among samples prepared in the same batch. Significantly lower normalized Chao1 diversity was seen in multiple sclerosis patients than in controls.

This chain uses TRBV29-1 with TRBJ2-3, with 8 nucleotides matching TRBD2. This receptor was obtained from a girl between 10 and 17 years old with multiple sclerosis. The sample taken for sequencing was blood. In DNA form, the CDR3 reads TGCAGCGTTCCTGGGGCGGGAGGTCGGACAGATACGCAGTATTTT. As protein: CSVPGAGGRTDTQYF.